This T cell receptor (beta chain) was captured in a study of blood T cells in healthy people across ages. In this sample, this clonotype turned up many times. The authors ran a second PCR of about 7 to 11 cycles using a sample-barcoded 5' primer and a J-beta primer mix. TCRdb re-derived calls from the 5' RACE reads in MiXCR, one entry per CDR3 protein. The sample lists approximately 690,000 distinct CDR3 sequences, around two fifths occurring once. The study drew donors from healthy Caucasian individuals in Russia aged 6 to 90. Per sample, no less than 6 micrograms of total RNA were extracted. V lost 6 bases and J 6 bases, leaving 10 bases between the germline ends. The CDR3 loop spans 12 amino acids. Germline lookup yields CDR1 WNHNN and CDR2 SYGVQD (reference sequence).

Source material: blood. The TCR sequence derives from a man at least 80 years old in good health. The gene calls are TRBV10-1 and TRBJ2-3, with D perhaps matching TRBD2 (5 bases). The CDR3 sequence is CASSAGGDTQYF. CDR3 DNA sequence: TGCGCCAGCAGCGCGGGTGGTGATACGCAGTATTTT.